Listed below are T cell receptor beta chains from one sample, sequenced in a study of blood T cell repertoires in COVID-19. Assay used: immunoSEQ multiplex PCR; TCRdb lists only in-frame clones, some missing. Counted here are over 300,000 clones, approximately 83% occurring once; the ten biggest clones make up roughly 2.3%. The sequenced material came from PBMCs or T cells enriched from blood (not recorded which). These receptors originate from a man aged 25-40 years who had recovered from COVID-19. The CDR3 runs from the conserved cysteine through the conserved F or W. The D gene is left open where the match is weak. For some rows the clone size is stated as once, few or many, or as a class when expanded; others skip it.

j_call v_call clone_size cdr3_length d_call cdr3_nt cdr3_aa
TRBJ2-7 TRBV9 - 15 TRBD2 TGTGCCAGCAGCGTAGCCGGGACTAGAACCTACGAGCAGTACTTC CASSVAGTRTYEQYF
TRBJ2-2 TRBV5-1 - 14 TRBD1 TGCGCCAGCAGCGTGGGACAGAGCACCGGGGAGCTGTTTTTT CASSVGQSTGELFF
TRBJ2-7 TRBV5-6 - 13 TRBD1 TGTGCCAGCAGCCTAGACAGGGCCTACGAGCAGTACTTC CASSLDRAYEQYF
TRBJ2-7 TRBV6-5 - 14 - TGTGCCAGCACTAGGTTACAAACCAGGGATGGGCAGTACTTC CASTRLQTRDGQYF
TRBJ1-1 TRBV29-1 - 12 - TGCAGCGTTGAGGGCCGGAACACTGAAGCTTTCTTT CSVEGRNTEAFF
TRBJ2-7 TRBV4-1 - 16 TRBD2 TGCGCCAGCAGCCAAGATCGAGGAGCGGGGGACTACGAGCAGTACTTC CASSQDRGAGDYEQYF
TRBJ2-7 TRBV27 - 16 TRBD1 TGTGCCAGCAGTTTTCTCTCCCGGACAGGTTTCTACGAGCAGTACTTC CASSFLSRTGFYEQYF
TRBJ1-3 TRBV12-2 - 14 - TGTGCAAGTCGAACCGGGACAGGCGAAAACACCATATATTTT CASRTGTGENTIYF
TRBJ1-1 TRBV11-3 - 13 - TGTGCCAGCAGCCCCTCCCGTGACACTGAAGCTTTCTTT CASSPSRDTEAFF
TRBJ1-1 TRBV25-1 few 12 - TGTGCCAGCATCGGAGTCCGCACTGAAGCTTTCTTT CASIGVRTEAFF
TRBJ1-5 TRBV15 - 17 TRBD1 TGTGCCACCAGCAGAGGTGAGACAGGGAGTAGCAATCAGCCCCAGCATTTT CATSRGETGSSNQPQHF
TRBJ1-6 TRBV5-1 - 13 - TGCGCCAGCAGCTTGGGAGGGAATTCACCCCTCCACTTT CASSLGGNSPLHF
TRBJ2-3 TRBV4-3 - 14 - TGCGCCAGCAGCGGTAGTCCTAGCACAGATACGCAGTATTTT CASSGSPSTDTQYF
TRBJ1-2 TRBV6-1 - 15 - TGTGCCAGCAGTGAGATCTGGGAGGGGGGCTATGGCTACACCTTC CASSEIWEGGYGYTF
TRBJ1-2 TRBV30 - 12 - TGTGCCTGGAGTGTACGCAGGGATGGCTACACCTTC CAWSVRRDGYTF
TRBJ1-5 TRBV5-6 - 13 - TGTGCCAGCAGCTGGAGTCGAGATCAGCCCCAGCATTTT CASSWSRDQPQHF
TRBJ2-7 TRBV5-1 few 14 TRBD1 TGCGCCAGCAGCCCCGGGACAGGGAGGGTCGAGCAGTACTTC CASSPGTGRVEQYF
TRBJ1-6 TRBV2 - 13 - TGTGCCAGCAGTGTGGACTCAGGTACACCCCTCCACTTT CASSVDSGTPLHF
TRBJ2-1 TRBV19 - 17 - TGTGCCAGTAGTATAGTCTTAGGGGGTAGTAGGCACAATGAGCAGTTCTTC CASSIVLGGSRHNEQFF
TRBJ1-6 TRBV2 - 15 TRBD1 TGTGCCAGCAGAAACGAGGGGGCGCGGGGTTCACCCCTCCACTTT CASRNEGARGSPLHF
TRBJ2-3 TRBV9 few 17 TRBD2 TGTGCCAGCAGCGTAGGGGCTAGCGGGGGGGCTGTGGATACGCAGTATTTT CASSVGASGGAVDTQYF
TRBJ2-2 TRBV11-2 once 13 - TGTGCCAGCAGCCTCAGAGGCACCGGGGAGCTGTTTTTT CASSLRGTGELFF
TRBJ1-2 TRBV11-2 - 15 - TGTGCCAGCAGCTTATTAGCCGGGCGGGGATATGGCTACACCTTC CASSLLAGRGYGYTF
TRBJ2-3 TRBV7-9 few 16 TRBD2 TGTGCCAGCAGCTTAGGGTCAAGCGGGGCCGAAGATACGCAGTATTTT CASSLGSSGAEDTQYF
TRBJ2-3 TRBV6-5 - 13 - TGTGCCAGCCAGCCTGGAGGCACAGATACGCAGTATTTT CASQPGGTDTQYF
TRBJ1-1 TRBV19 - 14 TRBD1 TGTGCCAGTACCGCGGACAGGGGGAACACTGAAGCTTTCTTT CASTADRGNTEAFF
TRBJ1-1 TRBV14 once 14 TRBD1 TGTGCCAGCAGCGTATACAGGGGGAGTGCTGAGGCTTTCTTT CASSVYRGSAEAFF
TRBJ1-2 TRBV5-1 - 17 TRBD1 TGCGCCAGCAGCTTGGTTACTGTCGGCAGGGGGGCCTATGGCTACACCTTC CASSLVTVGRGAYGYTF
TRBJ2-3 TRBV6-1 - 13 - TGTGCCAGCAGTGAGAGGGCTACAGATACGCAGTATTTT CASSERATDTQYF